These 27 T cell receptor beta chains came from one sample sequenced in a study of blood T cell repertoires in COVID-19 (dated by TCRdb to about 2020). The library came from the immunoSEQ multiplex PCR assay. This is the immuneACCESS table as TCRdb keeps it, with only in-frame sequences that have V and J called. A part of the clones is gone; compared with another copy, unresolved V genes explain less than half, and the rest is unexplained. A total of about 160,000 clones appear in this sample, 79% of them only once. The ten largest account for 7% to 10% of the sample. Sequenced sample: peripheral blood. Receptor source: a woman between 55 and 75 years old with COVID-19, enrolled during active disease.

This chain links TRBV6-1 with TRBJ2-7, with 10 bases identical to TRBD2. V lost 3 bases, J lost 1 base, and 3 bases stayed unmatched. This CDR3 has 15 amino acids. Germline CDR1 MNHNS, CDR2 SASEGT. The CDR3 region is CASSDLAGVSYEQYF. CDR3 DNA sequence: TGTGCCAGCAGTGATCTAGCGGGAGTTTCCTACGAGCAGTACTTC.

The V gene is TRBV6-6, the J gene TRBJ2-2; 8 positions match TRBD2. The germline V gene has CDR1 MNHNY and CDR2 SVGAGI (reference sequence). CDR3 length equals 18 residues. V shed 6 bases, J shed 1 base, and the junction held 13 bases outside the gene matches. In DNA form, the CDR3 reads TGTGCCAGCAGGCGACACCGCCAGCGGGAGCAGAACACCGGGGAGCTGTTTTTT. As protein: CASRRHRQREQNTGELFF.

The rearrangement links TRBV11-3 to TRBJ2-1; 7 positions match TRBD2. Unmatched junction bases numbered 4, after V lost 6 bases and J lost 8 bases. Per the germline V gene, CDR1 is SGHNT and CDR2 is YENEEA. This CDR3 is 12 amino acids long. The CDR3 DNA is TGTGCCAGCAGTCGCGCGGGGGATGAGCAGTTCTTC. This encodes CASSRAGDEQFF. The full variable domain, its missing parts supplied by reference TRBV11-3 and TRBJ2-1, is EAGVVQSPRYKIIEKKQPVAFWCNPISGHNTLYWYLQNLGQGPELLIRYENEEAVDDSQLPKDRFSAERLKGVDSTLKIQPAELGDSAVYLCASSRAGDEQFFGPGTRLTVL.

The V and J genes are TRBV5-4 and TRBJ1-1; 9 bases fit TRBD1. The J segment lost 4 bases and the V segment lost 4 bases, leaving 2 bases of the junction unmatched. CDR1 and CDR2 from the germline V gene are SGHNT and YYREEE (reference sequence). The CDR3 covers 13 residues. The CDR3 loop reads CASSRTGATEAFF. In DNA form, the CDR3 reads TGTGCCAGCAGCCGGACAGGGGCCACTGAAGCTTTCTTT.

V usage is TRBV19 and J usage is TRBJ2-7; TRBD1 aligns across 10 bases. This CDR3 has 16 amino acids. The V gene end was trimmed by 7 bases and the J gene end by 5 bases; junction bases not matched to a gene: 14. From germline, CDR1 is LNHDA and CDR2 SQIVND (reference sequence). CDR3 protein: CASTPGGDRGSNEQYF. CDR3 in DNA: TGTGCCAGTACCCCGGGAGGGGACAGGGGCTCTAACGAGCAGTACTTC.

The gene calls are TRBV18 and TRBJ1-2; 9 positions match TRBD1. The CDR3 extends over 13 amino acids. Trimming cost V 3 bases and J 14 bases; bases outside gene matches: 10. Germline CDR1 KGHSH, CDR2 LQKENI. The CDR3 protein is CASSPPGTGKKTF. CDR3 nucleotide sequence: TGTGCCAGCTCACCTCCCGGGACAGGGAAAAAGACCTTC.

This clone was picked up a small number of times. This chain connects TRBV9 to TRBJ2-3, with D maybe TRBD2 (5 bases). Germline V gene lookup returns CDR1 SGDLS and CDR2 YYNGEE. V was trimmed by 4 bases and J by 4 bases, leaving 25 bases between them. The CDR3 sequence is 18 residues long. CDR3 nucleotides: TGTGCCAGCAGCCCAAGACTCGTGAGCGGCCCGGCGGCAGATACGCAGTATTTT. This gives the protein CASSPRLVSGPAADTQYF.

The J gene is TRBJ1-5, the V gene TRBV7-2, with D perhaps TRBD1 (6 bases). The CDR3 is made up of 15 amino acids. Germline lookup yields CDR1 SGHTA and CDR2 FQGNSA. The V gene lost 6 bases and the J gene lost 5 bases, with 17 bases spanning the gap. The CDR3 region is CASSIFGGGDQPQHF. CDR3 nucleotide sequence: TGTGCCAGCAGTATCTTTGGGGGGGGCGATCAGCCCCAGCATTTT.

This chain links TRBV19 with TRBJ1-6; 8 bases agree with TRBD1. The CDR3 covers 15 residues. Germline loops: CDR1 LNHDA, CDR2 SQIVND (reference sequence). The V gene end was trimmed by 4 bases and the J gene end by 7 bases; junction bases not matched to a gene: 6. CDR3 sequence reads: CASSTSGQGNSPLHF. CDR3 sequence (DNA): TGTGCCAGTAGTACCTCTGGACAGGGCAATTCACCCCTCCACTTT. The whole variable domain, filled in from reference TRBV19 and TRBJ1-6, reads DGGITQSPKYLFRKEGQNVTLSCEQNLNHDAMYWYRQDPGQGLRLIYYSQIVNDFQKGDIAEGYSVSREKKESFPLTVTSAQKNPTAFYLCASSTSGQGNSPLHFGNGTRLTVT.

This clone was seen a few times. The chain recombines TRBV18 with TRBJ2-5; D gene uncertain. The CDR3 spans 11 residues. Germline V gives CDR1 KGHSH, CDR2 LQKENI. V was trimmed by 3 bases and J by 9 bases, leaving 8 bases between them. Here the CDR3 reads CASSPSYSQYF. The CDR3 region has the DNA TGTGCCAGCTCACCCAGTTATTCCCAGTACTTC.

The rearrangement links TRBV24-1 to TRBJ2-1, with D perhaps TRBD1 (5 bases). This CDR3 is built from 13 residues. Germline lookup yields CDR1 KGHDR and CDR2 SFDVKD. The V end was cut by 5 bases, the J end by 7 bases, with 11 bases between. The DNA of the CDR3 is TGTGCCACCAGTGCTAAGACAGCTAATGAGCAGTTCTTC. Amino acid sequence: CATSAKTANEQFF.

This clone was recorded a few times. The V and J genes are TRBV7-3 and TRBJ2-3, with 9 bases aligning to TRBD2. CDR1 is SGHTA and CDR2 is FQGTGA in the germline V gene. Losses at the gene ends were 1 base for V and 6 bases for J; bases not matched to a gene: 14. CDR3 length equals 18 residues. The CDR3 sequence: CASSLMSSGGSLSDTQYF. The CDR3 region has the DNA TGTGCCAGCAGCTTAATGTCCAGCGGGGGGTCCCTATCTGATACGCAGTATTTT.

CDR3 bases: TGCGCCAGCAGCCAAGATTGGGGGACTAGCGGGAGTCCGAGGGAGACCCAGTACTTC. Translation: CASSQDWGTSGSPRETQYF. The rearrangement links TRBV4-1 to TRBJ2-5; 14 bases align to TRBD2. This CDR3 spans 19 amino acids. V lost 0 bases to trimming and J lost 5 bases; unmatched junction nucleotides: 11. In germline, CDR1 is MGHRA, CDR2 YSYEKL.

V and J are TRBV3-1 (or the pseudogene TRBV3-2) and TRBJ2-5; tentative D call: TRBD1 (6 bases). This CDR3 comprises 15 residues. Per the germline V gene, CDR1 is LGHDT and CDR2 is YNNKEL (reference sequence). V was clipped by 6 bases and J by 5 bases, with 19 bases between them. This CDR3 is CASSPTGGSEETQYF. CDR3 coding DNA: TGTGCCAGCAGTCCGACAGGAGGATCCGAGGAGACCCAGTACTTC.

The chain is built from TRBV5-1 and TRBJ1-2; 8 bases match TRBD1. CDR3 size: 15 residues. Trimming took 0 bases from V and 4 from J; bases not matched to a gene: 5. Germline CDR1 is SGHRS and CDR2 is YFSETQ. CDR3 DNA sequence: TGCGCCAGCAGCTTGGACGGACAGGGCGTCTATGGCTACACCTTC. Translation gives CASSLDGQGVYGYTF. The full variable domain, rest sourced from reference TRBV5-1 and TRBJ1-2, is KAGVTQTPRYLIKTRGQQVTLSCSPISGHRSVSWYQQTPGQGLQFLFEYFSETQRNKGNFPGRFSGRQFSNSRSEMNVSTLELGDSALYLCASSLDGQGVYGYTFGSGTRLTVV.

The V call is TRBV24-1, the J call TRBJ2-3; 11 bases fit TRBD2. The J segment lost 5 bases and the V segment lost 2 bases, leaving 8 bases of the junction unmatched. The CDR3 is 17 amino acids. From germline, CDR1 is KGHDR and CDR2 SFDVKD. Here the CDR3 DNA reads TGTGCCACCAGTGATTATGAGACTAGCGGGGCTCGAGATACGCAGTATTTT. Its translation is CATSDYETSGARDTQYF.

The gene calls are TRBV6-5 and TRBJ2-1, with 10 positions matching TRBD2. V shed 6 bases and J 9 bases; nucleotides not matched to a gene: 5. The CDR3 is made up of 13 amino acids. Germline CDR1 MNHEY, CDR2 SVGAGI. DNA of the CDR3: TGTGCCAGCAGATCTAGCGGGAGCGCTGAGCAGTTCTTC. Its protein is CASRSSGSAEQFF.

V and J are TRBV24-1 and TRBJ2-1, with D possibly being TRBD2 (6 bases). The CDR3 loop spans 17 amino acids. V was trimmed by 5 bases and J by 0 bases, leaving 16 bases between them. Germline V CDR1 and CDR2: KGHDR, SFDVKD. CDR3 in amino acids: CATSGRGRFGSYNEQFF. The CDR3, as DNA: TGTGCCACCAGTGGGAGGGGCCGCTTCGGCTCCTACAATGAGCAGTTCTTC.

The gene calls are TRBV5-5 and TRBJ2-2; no clear D gene. The germline V gene has CDR1 SGHKS and CDR2 YYEKEE (reference sequence). Trimming removed 1 base at V and 2 bases at J, with 12 bases between. This CDR3 is 16 amino acids long. Here the CDR3 DNA reads TGTGCCAGCAGCTTGCGACACCTGGTAAACACCGGGGAGCTGTTTTTT. This encodes CASSLRHLVNTGELFF.

The gene calls are TRBV28 and TRBJ1-3; 12 positions match TRBD1. The V and J ends lost 6 bases and 4 bases, in that order; junction bases with no gene match: 7. Germline V gives CDR1 MDHEN, CDR2 SYDVKM. The CDR3 contains 16 residues. CDR3 bases: TGTGCCAGCAGGACCCGGGACAGGGGGCGAGGAAACACCATATATTTT. This sequence encodes CASRTRDRGRGNTIYF.

Only a few counts were recorded for this clone. The gene calls are TRBV7-9 and TRBJ2-5, with 9 bases that match TRBD1. This CDR3 is 15 amino acids long. Per germline, CDR1 SEHNR and CDR2 FQNEAQ (reference sequence). Trimming cost V 5 bases and J 0 bases; bases outside gene matches: 4. The CDR3: CASSDDRGYQETQYF. CDR3 nucleotide sequence: TGTGCCAGCAGCGATGACAGGGGGTACCAAGAGACCCAGTACTTC.

This clone showed up just once. This chain joins TRBV7-9 and TRBJ2-7, with 7 bases that match TRBD1. Losses at the gene ends were 6 bases for V and 3 bases for J; bases not matched to a gene: 5. Germline values: CDR1 SEHNR, CDR2 FQNEAQ (reference sequence). The CDR3 spans 13 residues. CDR3 residues: CASSRQGGYEQYV. The CDR3 DNA reads as TGTGCCAGCAGTCGACAGGGTGGCTACGAGCAGTACGTC.

J is TRBJ2-7 and V is TRBV29-1; tentatively, D is TRBD2 (7 bases). The germline V gene encodes CDR1 SQVTM and CDR2 ANQGSEA. The CDR3 consists of 12 residues. With 7 bases removed from V and 2 bases from J, the gap between germline ends came to 12 bases. CDR3 region: CSARGDTYEQYF. The DNA for the CDR3 is TGCAGCGCCCGGGGGGACACCTACGAGCAGTACTTC.

The J gene is TRBJ2-7, the V gene TRBV7-9, with 12 bases that match TRBD2. The V gene end was trimmed by 5 bases and the J gene end by 5 bases; junction bases not matched to a gene: 7. Germline V gene lookup returns CDR1 SEHNR and CDR2 FQNEAQ (reference sequence). The CDR3 is 15 amino acids. The CDR3 nucleotides read TGTGCCAGCAGCCCTGGACTAGCGGGAAGCCACGAGCAGTACTTC. It is translated as CASSPGLAGSHEQYF.

The rearrangement joins TRBV7-6 to TRBJ2-5; 10 nucleotides align to TRBD2. Per the germline V gene, CDR1 is SGHVS and CDR2 is FNYEAQ. The CDR3 contains 15 residues. V gave up 6 bases and J gave up 2 bases; unmatched junction bases: 6. The CDR3 reads CASRETSGPQETQYF. In nucleotides, the CDR3 is TGTGCCAGCAGGGAGACTAGCGGGCCTCAAGAGACCCAGTACTTC. Full variable domain (outside the CDR3, taken from reference TRBV7-6 and TRBJ2-5): GAGVSQSPRYKVTKRGQDVALRCDPISGHVSLYWYRQALGQGPEFLTYFNYEAQQDKSGLPNDRFSAERPEGSISTLTIQRTEQRDSAMYRCASRETSGPQETQYFGPGTRLLVL.

The chain is built from TRBV11-3 and TRBJ2-1; 7 bases fit TRBD1. This CDR3 comprises 15 residues. The germline V gene encodes CDR1 SGHNT and CDR2 YENEEA. Unmatched junction bases numbered 9, after V lost 5 bases and J lost 5 bases. The DNA for the CDR3 is TGTGCCAGCAGCCTCCGGGACAGAAGGCACAATGAGCAGTTCTTC. Protein: CASSLRDRRHNEQFF.

This chain connects TRBV4-2 to TRBJ2-5, with D possibly matching TRBD2 (6 bases). The V end lost 3 bases, the J end lost 2 bases, and 16 bases lay between the germline ends. The CDR3 loop spans 16 amino acids. Germline loops: CDR1 LGHNA, CDR2 YNFKEQ. CDR3 residues: CASSHPLGRGQETQYF. The CDR3, as DNA: TGTGCCAGCAGCCACCCCCTGGGGCGGGGTCAAGAGACCCAGTACTTC.